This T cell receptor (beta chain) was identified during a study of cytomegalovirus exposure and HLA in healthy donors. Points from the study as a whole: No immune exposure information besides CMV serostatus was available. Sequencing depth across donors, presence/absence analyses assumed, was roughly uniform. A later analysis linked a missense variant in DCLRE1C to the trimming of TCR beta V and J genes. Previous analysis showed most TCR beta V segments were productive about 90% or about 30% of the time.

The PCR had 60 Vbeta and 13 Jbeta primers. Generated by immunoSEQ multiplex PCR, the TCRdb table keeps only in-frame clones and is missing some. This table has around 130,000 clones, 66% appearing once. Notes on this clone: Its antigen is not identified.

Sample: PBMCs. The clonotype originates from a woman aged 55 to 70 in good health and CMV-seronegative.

This CDR3 is CASSLGGLAGEQETQYF. CDR3 DNA sequence: TGCGCCAGCAGCTTGGGGGGCCTAGCGGGCGAACAAGAGACCCAGTACTTC. The rearrangement links TRBV5-1 to TRBJ2-5, with TRBD2 identical over 8 bases. Germline loops: CDR1 SGHRS, CDR2 YFSETQ. The length of the CDR3 is 17 residues. With 0 bases clipped from V and 2 bases from J, the junction kept 9 bases outside the gene matches.